Described below is a single T cell receptor (beta chain) sequence and its context. The entry originates in a study of blood T cell repertoires in COVID-19. The overall study: The samples span acute and convalescent COVID-19 from the United States, Italy and Spain. PBMCs, B-cell-depleted T cells, or T cells were the source of the cDNA or gDNA that made up the material.

From germline, CDR1 is MNHEY and CDR2 SMNVEV (reference sequence). CDR3 length: 16 amino acids. The V end was cut by 0 bases, the J end by 8 bases, with 19 bases between. Methods used by the authors: Nucleated cell counts were estimated from reference gene primer amplification. Produced via immunoSEQ multiplex PCR; TCRdb's table is partial and in-frame only. The DNA gave D and trimming, while V, J and clone size come from that table. The sample lists under 300,000 clones; approximately 86% were seen once. Sequenced material: peripheral blood. The receptor comes from a woman between 65 and 79 years old with active or convalescent COVID-19. This chain links TRBV27 with TRBJ1-2; possibly TRBD1 for D (5 bases). CDR3 sequence: CASSLSPTPGIGGYTF. The CDR3 DNA reads as TGTGCCAGCAGTTTATCGCCCACCCCAGGGATAGGGGGCTACACCTTC.